One and the same sample provided the 31 T cell receptor beta chains below, sequenced in a study of beta chain features in type 1 diabetes. Study-level results: Shorter TCRB CDR3s, moderately but significantly so, marked every one of the four CD4+ subsets in Type 1 diabetes patients.

These receptors lack a known antigen. The isolated RNA, all of it, was reverse transcribed, so expressed TCRB transcripts were what got sequenced. Data came from immunoSEQ multiplex PCR; TCRdb stores just in-frame clones and leaves some out. Among some 660,000 clones listed, over 11% were seen once. The sample taken for sequencing was naive CD4+ T cells from blood. Source of these receptors: a young man with type 1 diabetes.

V is TRBV30 and J is TRBJ2-5; D remains ambiguous. Trimming took 4 bases from V and 2 from J, leaving 8 bases between them. Germline V gene data show CDR1 as GTSNPN and CDR2 as SVGIG (reference sequence). The CDR3 length is 12 residues. CDR3 DNA: TGTGCCTGGAATGTGGGACAAGAGACCCAGTACTTC. It codes for CAWNVGQETQYF.

V usage is TRBV29-1 and J usage is TRBJ2-7; 13 bases match TRBD2. The germline V gene has CDR1 SQVTM and CDR2 ANQGSEA. The junction had 7 bases not matched to a gene; V was cut back by 6 bases and J by 5 bases. CDR3 length equals 14 residues. Here the CDR3 DNA reads TGCAGCGTCGACGGACTAGCGGGAGTTGACGAGCAGTACTTC. The encoded protein is CSVDGLAGVDEQYF.

The table lists this clone with a few counts. The same CDR3 is also encoded by other DNA sequences in this sample. This rearrangement joins TRBV7-9 to TRBJ2-3; D remains ambiguous. The CDR3 contains 14 residues. Germline lookup yields CDR1 SEHNR and CDR2 FQNEAQ (reference sequence). Trimming took off 3 bases at V and 1 base at J, with 8 bases between the two ends. The CDR3, as DNA: TGTGCCAGCAGCTTTGGAACGGGCACAGATACGCAGTATTTT. Its translation is CASSFGTGTDTQYF.

This clone was picked up a small number of times. This CDR3 is CASSLAPGSSYEQYF. The CDR3 DNA sequence: TGTGCCAGCAGCTTAGCGCCGGGAAGCTCCTACGAGCAGTACTTC. The chain uses TRBV7-2 and TRBJ2-7; perhaps TRBD2 as D (5 bases). The CDR3 consists of 15 residues. Germline-derived CDR1 and CDR2 are SGHTA and FQGNSA. Deletions cut 0 bases from V and 0 bases from J, with 9 bases between. Drawing the rest from reference TRBV7-2 and TRBJ2-7, the complete variable domain is GAGVSQSPSNKVTEKGKDVELRCDPISGHTALYWYRQSLGQGLEFLIYFQGNSAPDKSGLPSDRFSAERTGGSVSTLTIQRTQQEDSAVYLCASSLAPGSSYEQYFGPGTRLTVT.

A few counts support this clone. The chain uses TRBV7-2 and TRBJ2-1; D not resolved. The CDR3 contains 17 residues. The germline V gene encodes CDR1 SGHTA and CDR2 FQGNSA. V lost 1 base and J 0 bases, leaving 13 bases between the germline ends. CDR3 residues: CASSLVTSRSSYNEQFF. The CDR3 DNA reads TGTGCCAGCAGCTTAGTGACTTCACGGAGCTCCTACAATGAGCAGTTCTTC.

The chain carries TRBV25-1 and TRBJ1-3, with TRBD1 matching over 9 bases. The CDR3 is 18 amino acids. V lost 1 base to trimming and J lost 1 base; unmatched junction nucleotides: 8. Germline CDR1 MGHDK, CDR2 SYGVNS. The CDR3 spells CASSESHPDRGSGNTIYF. The CDR3 nucleotides are TGTGCCAGCAGTGAATCGCATCCGGACAGGGGATCTGGAAACACCATATATTTT.

This clone was counted a single time. V usage is TRBV5-6 and J usage is TRBJ1-5, with unresolved D. Trimming cost V 0 bases and J 3 bases, with 10 bases left between them. The CDR3 runs 15 residues. From germline, CDR1 is SGHDT and CDR2 YYEEEE. The CDR3 sequence is CASSLAQQYNQPQHF. CDR3 coding DNA: TGTGCCAGCAGCTTGGCCCAGCAGTACAATCAGCCCCAGCATTTT.

The rearrangement uses TRBV9 and TRBJ1-1, with D perhaps matching TRBD1 (6 bases). V lost 0 bases, J lost 4 bases, and 16 bases lay in between. The CDR3 is 16 amino acids. Germline assignment: CDR1 SGDLS and CDR2 YYNGEE. CDR3 loop: CASSVDPQGSGTEAFF. The CDR3 nucleotides are TGTGCCAGCAGCGTAGATCCCCAGGGGTCGGGCACTGAAGCTTTCTTT.

This clone has a handful of counts. The chain combines TRBV7-2 with TRBJ2-5; tentatively, D is TRBD1 (6 bases). V was trimmed by 5 bases and J by 3 bases, leaving 10 bases between them. The CDR3 consists of 13 residues. Germline-derived CDR1 and CDR2 are SGHTA and FQGNSA. This CDR3 reads CASSRGQKETQYF. The CDR3 nucleotides are TGTGCCAGCAGCAGAGGACAGAAAGAGACCCAGTACTTC.

The chain employs TRBV18 and TRBJ2-1; no firm D call. V dropped 5 bases and J dropped 4 bases, with 6 bases sitting between them. Per the germline V gene, CDR1 is KGHSH and CDR2 is LQKENI. CDR3 length: 12 amino acids. DNA of the CDR3: TGTGCCAGCTCAATTCAGTACAATGAGCAGTTCTTC. This codes for CASSIQYNEQFF.

V usage is TRBV6-1 and J usage is TRBJ2-1; weak D call: TRBD2 (6 bases). Trimming shortened V by 11 bases and J by 6 bases, and 20 bases separated the two germline ends. Germline V lookup: CDR1 MNHNS, CDR2 SASEGT. The CDR3 is made up of 14 amino acids. Here the CDR3 DNA reads TGTGCCGGGACTCGGGACCCTTTTAGCAATGAGCAGTTCTTC. This gives the protein CAGTRDPFSNEQFF.

The gene calls are TRBV30 and TRBJ1-2; the D gene is possibly TRBD1 (5 bases). Germline V gives CDR1 GTSNPN, CDR2 SVGIG (reference sequence). Between the trimmed V and J ends, which lost 8 bases and 5 bases, there was a span of 12 bases. The CDR3 is 11 amino acids. In DNA form, the CDR3 reads TGTGCCCTCCGGGGCGATTATGGCTACACCTTC. Translated, it gives CALRGDYGYTF.

Turning to this clone: This sample also contains other DNA sequences that code for the same CDR3. This rearrangement joins TRBV20-1 to TRBJ1-1; D unresolved. The germline gives CDR1 DFQATT, CDR2 SNEGSKA (reference sequence). The CDR3 contains 11 residues. Trimming removed 5 bases from V and 5 bases from J, with 9 bases in between. CDR3 sequence: CSADRGTEAFF. The CDR3 nucleotides are TGCAGTGCTGACCGAGGGACTGAAGCTTTCTTT.

This clone has just a few counts. This chain joins TRBV28 and TRBJ1-1; the match to TRBD1 covers 8 bases. After removal of 6 bases from V and 8 bases from J, the junction contained 8 bases not matched to a gene. This CDR3 is 13 amino acids long. The V gene's germline CDR1 is MDHEN and CDR2 SYDVKM. Here the CDR3 DNA reads TGTGCCAGCAGATTGGACAGGGTGGGGGAAGCTTTCTTT. Encoded protein: CASRLDRVGEAFF. Variable domain in full (rest from reference TRBV28 and TRBJ1-1): DVKVTQSSRYLVKRTGEKVFLECVQDMDHENMFWYRQDPGLGLRLIYFSYDVKMKEKGDIPEGYSVSREKKERFSLILESASTNQTSMYLCASRLDRVGEAFFGQGTRLTVV.

This clone was detected a few times. The gene calls are TRBV9 and TRBJ2-1, with D perhaps matching TRBD1 (6 bases). In germline, CDR1 is SGDLS, CDR2 YYNGEE. The ends were cut back, 3 bases at V and 3 bases at J, with 19 bases in the middle. This CDR3 comprises 17 residues. CDR3 nucleotides: TGTGCCAGCAGCGCGGGGACACTCGCCCAGGACTACAATGAGCAGTTCTTC. As protein: CASSAGTLAQDYNEQFF.

The rearrangement links TRBV9 to TRBJ2-1; either TRBD1 or TRBD2 may supply D (5 bases each). Trimming pared 6 bases from V and 0 bases from J, leaving 10 bases between. The CDR3 consists of 14 residues. Germline V CDR1 and CDR2: SGDLS, YYNGEE. In DNA, the CDR3 is TGTGCCAGCAATGGGGGTTACTCCTACAATGAGCAGTTCTTC. It specifies CASNGGYSYNEQFF.

This clone was detected a few times. The chain is built from TRBV30 and TRBJ2-1; D tentatively reads TRBD1 or TRBD2 (6 bases each). CDR1 GTSNPN and CDR2 SVGIG come from the germline V gene (reference sequence). Trimming stripped 3 bases from V and 5 bases from J, with 20 bases between. The length of the CDR3 is 16 residues. The CDR3 bases are TGTGCCTGGAGGCATCCGGGGGCTATGGGGGACAATGAGCAGTTCTTC. Amino acids: CAWRHPGAMGDNEQFF.

The sample holds a few counts of this clone. The chain employs TRBV2 and TRBJ1-1; D is unresolved. This CDR3 region has 14 residues. Germline-derived CDR1 and CDR2 are SNHLY and FYNNEI. V was trimmed by 7 bases and J by 0 bases, leaving 12 bases between them. The CDR3 reads CASIKTTMNTEAFF. The CDR3 nucleotides read TGTGCCAGCATTAAAACAACCATGAACACTGAAGCTTTCTTT.

V is TRBV5-1 and J is TRBJ2-1; 7 bases align to TRBD2. This CDR3 is 16 amino acids long. Germline V gene sequence: CDR1 SGHRS, CDR2 YFSETQ. The trim removed 0 bases at V and 4 bases at J, leaving 7 bases unmatched. CDR3 loop: CASSLASAGKYNEQFF. In nucleotides, the CDR3 is TGCGCCAGCAGCTTGGCATCAGCGGGGAAGTACAATGAGCAGTTCTTC.

V gene TRBV6-5 combines with J gene TRBJ1-2; 7 nucleotides align to TRBD1. CDR1 and CDR2 (germline): MNHEY, SVGAGI. Trimming removed 6 bases from V and 2 bases from J; junction bases left unmatched: 9. CDR3 length: 15 residues. The CDR3 coding sequence is TGTGCCAGCAGGAGACAGGGATTTGAAAACTATGGCTACACCTTC. Encoded protein: CASRRQGFENYGYTF.

This clone occurred a few times. This chain connects TRBV29-1 to TRBJ2-3, with 14 bases that match TRBD2. V was pared by 4 bases and J by 3 bases, with 9 bases of the junction left unmatched. The germline V gene has CDR1 SQVTM and CDR2 ANQGSEA. The CDR3 is 17 amino acids. CDR3 sequence (DNA): TGCAGCGTTGGTCGGGGACTAGCGGGAGTAGGGACAGATACGCAGTATTTT. This translates into CSVGRGLAGVGTDTQYF.

This clone was observed a few times. This chain joins TRBV11-2 and TRBJ2-4; perhaps TRBD1 as D (5 bases). Germline CDR1 is SGHAT and CDR2 is FQNNGV. Trimming removed 5 bases at V and 0 bases at J, with 14 bases between. The CDR3 covers 16 residues. CDR3 region: CASSIYGARAKNIQYF. CDR3 DNA sequence: TGTGCCAGCAGCATTTATGGGGCGCGAGCCAAAAACATTCAGTACTTC.

This clone has only a few counts. The J gene is TRBJ2-7, the V gene TRBV30; 7 nucleotides agree with TRBD1. Germline loops: CDR1 GTSNPN, CDR2 SVGIG (reference sequence). V lost 3 bases and J lost 2; bases outside the gene matches: 7. CDR3 size: 14 residues. The CDR3 loop is CAWRRDRGTYEQYF. CDR3 nucleotides: TGTGCCTGGAGACGGGACAGAGGAACCTACGAGCAGTACTTC.

This chain uses TRBV7-9 with TRBJ1-1, with D unclear. CDR3 length equals 14 residues. CDR1 is SEHNR and CDR2 is FQNEAQ in the germline V gene (reference sequence). Trimming shortened V by 5 bases and J by 0 bases, and 10 bases separated the two germline ends. The CDR3 coding sequence is TGTGCCAGCAGCCCCCGTAGGTTGAACACTGAAGCTTTCTTT. It translates to CASSPRRLNTEAFF.

The chain joins TRBV30 to TRBJ1-2; maybe TRBD1 (6 bases). This CDR3 is built from 16 residues. V was clipped by 1 base and J by 4 bases, with 19 bases between them. CDR1 is GTSNPN and CDR2 is SVGIG in the germline V gene (reference sequence). CDR3 nucleotide sequence: TGTGCCTGGAGTGGGTCCTCGCTCCGGGGGGCCTATGGCTACACCTTC. Amino acids: CAWSGSSLRGAYGYTF.

This clone was detected only a few times. This chain joins TRBV6-5 and TRBJ2-1, with 8 bases identical to TRBD2. Germline values: CDR1 MNHEY, CDR2 SVGAGI. The CDR3 spans 12 residues. The J segment lost 13 bases and the V segment lost 4 bases, leaving 6 bases of the junction unmatched. CDR3 amino acids: CASSFSGKEQFF. CDR3 sequence (DNA): TGTGCCAGCAGTTTTAGCGGGAAGGAACAGTTCTTC.

The rearrangement uses TRBV28 and TRBJ2-7; 7 bases are shared with TRBD1. The V gene's germline CDR1 is MDHEN and CDR2 SYDVKM. This CDR3 comprises 17 residues. V lost 1 base to trimming and J lost 3 bases; unmatched junction nucleotides: 12. CDR3 loop: CASSLSPPGGVGYEQYF. DNA for the CDR3: TGTGCCAGCAGTTTATCCCCACCAGGGGGAGTCGGCTACGAGCAGTACTTC.

The CDR3, as DNA: TGTGCCAGCAGTCCTTGGGACAGGGGGACAGACGAGCAGTACTTC. Translating gives CASSPWDRGTDEQYF. The chain has TRBV6-5 and TRBJ2-7; 11 bases align to TRBD1. Trimming cost V 5 bases and J 5 bases; bases outside gene matches: 8. From germline, CDR1 is MNHEY and CDR2 SVGAGI. This CDR3 region has 15 residues.

This chain uses TRBV30 with TRBJ1-1; 7 bases line up with TRBD1. V shed 8 bases and J 1 base; nucleotides not matched to a gene: 4. This CDR3 is built from 12 residues. Germline V lookup: CDR1 GTSNPN, CDR2 SVGIG (reference sequence). This CDR3 reads CAGDRANTEAFF. Written as DNA, the CDR3 is TGTGCCGGGGACAGAGCGAACACTGAAGCTTTCTTT. The whole variable domain, remainder taken from reference TRBV30 and TRBJ1-1, is SQTIHQWPATLVQPVGSPLSLECTVEGTSNPNLYWYRQAAGRGLQLLFYSVGIGQISSEVPQNLSASRPQDRQFILSSKKLLLSDSGFYLCAGDRANTEAFFGQGTRLTVV.

V and J are TRBV5-1 and TRBJ2-5; no firm D call. Per germline, CDR1 SGHRS and CDR2 YFSETQ. V gave up 4 bases and J gave up 1 base, with 11 bases separating them. The CDR3 sequence is 14 residues long. CDR3 residues: CASSLPGSQETQYF. The CDR3 bases are TGCGCCAGCAGCCTCCCGGGTAGCCAAGAGACCCAGTACTTC.

The chain is built from TRBV18 and TRBJ2-4, with D perhaps TRBD1 or TRBD2 (5 bases each). V was pared by 1 base and J by 7 bases, with 14 bases between. CDR1 and CDR2 (germline): KGHSH, LQKENI. The CDR3 runs to 15 residues. The CDR3 coding sequence is TGTGCCAGCTCACCACAGGACGGCTGGGGGAACATTCAGTACTTC. Amino acid sequence: CASSPQDGWGNIQYF.